This T cell receptor beta chain was found in a study of identical twins. Study-wide results and caveats: Researchers reported weaker excess twin sharing in beta out-of-frame sequences. Insertions ran lower in abundant cord blood beta clonotypes, though not in memory repertoires.

This clonotype was found many times. The antigen is undetermined. The germline CDR1 and CDR2 sequences are SEHNR and FQNEAQ (reference sequence). The ends were cut back, 4 bases at V and 7 bases at J, with 4 bases in the middle. This CDR3 has 11 residues. Template switching, a step in the protocol, added a universal primer site, and cDNA carried unique molecular identifiers. MiXCR, run by TCRdb on the 5' RACE reads, gives a single entry per CDR3 protein. Among about 530,000 distinct CDR3 sequences listed, around 15% were seen once. The data were also submitted as part of a second study, on yellow fever vaccine responses in identical twins.

Material for sequencing was CD4+ T cells sorted from blood. The chain employs TRBV7-9 and TRBJ1-4; D gene unclear. The TCR was taken from a woman between 18 and 29 years old in good health. CDR3 region: CASSSFEKLFF. The CDR3 coding sequence is TGTGCCAGCAGCTCGTTTGAAAAACTGTTTTTT. Combining the CDR3 with reference TRBV7-9 and TRBJ1-4 gives the whole variable domain DTGVSQNPRHKITKRGQNVTFRCDPISEHNRLYWYRQTLGQGPEFLTYFQNEAQLEKSRLLSDRFSAERPKGSFSTLEIQRTEQGDSAMYLCASSSFEKLFFGSGTQLSVL.